This T cell receptor (beta chain) was observed in a study of T cell responses to AZD1222 COVID-19 vaccine. Produced via immunoSEQ multiplex PCR; TCRdb's table is partial and in-frame only. In the table there are tens of thousands of clones, more than 70% of which are singletons. A word on this clone: Antigen specificity is unknown.

This CDR3 comprises 15 residues. With 6 bases removed from V and 4 bases from J, the gap between germline ends came to 17 bases. CDR1 and CDR2 (germline): LGHDT, YNNKEL (reference sequence). Study-level findings and limits: There were mostly white British donors and more females than males, and clonal diversity was possibly underestimated. Spike as a whole was targeted by vaccine-associated CD4 TCRs, dominant at 160-218 and 743-854. The study found Spike-specific TCR breadth and depth rose after two AZD1222 doses.

Sequenced here: peripheral blood, sampled on day 0 of AZD1222 vaccination. The source is an adult in good health. The V gene is TRBV3-1 (or the pseudogene TRBV3-2), the J gene TRBJ2-3, with D possibly being TRBD2 (7 bases). CDR3 sequence: CASRLGGGGADTQYF. The CDR3 DNA is TGTGCCAGCAGACTGGGGGGGGGCGGCGCAGATACGCAGTATTTT.